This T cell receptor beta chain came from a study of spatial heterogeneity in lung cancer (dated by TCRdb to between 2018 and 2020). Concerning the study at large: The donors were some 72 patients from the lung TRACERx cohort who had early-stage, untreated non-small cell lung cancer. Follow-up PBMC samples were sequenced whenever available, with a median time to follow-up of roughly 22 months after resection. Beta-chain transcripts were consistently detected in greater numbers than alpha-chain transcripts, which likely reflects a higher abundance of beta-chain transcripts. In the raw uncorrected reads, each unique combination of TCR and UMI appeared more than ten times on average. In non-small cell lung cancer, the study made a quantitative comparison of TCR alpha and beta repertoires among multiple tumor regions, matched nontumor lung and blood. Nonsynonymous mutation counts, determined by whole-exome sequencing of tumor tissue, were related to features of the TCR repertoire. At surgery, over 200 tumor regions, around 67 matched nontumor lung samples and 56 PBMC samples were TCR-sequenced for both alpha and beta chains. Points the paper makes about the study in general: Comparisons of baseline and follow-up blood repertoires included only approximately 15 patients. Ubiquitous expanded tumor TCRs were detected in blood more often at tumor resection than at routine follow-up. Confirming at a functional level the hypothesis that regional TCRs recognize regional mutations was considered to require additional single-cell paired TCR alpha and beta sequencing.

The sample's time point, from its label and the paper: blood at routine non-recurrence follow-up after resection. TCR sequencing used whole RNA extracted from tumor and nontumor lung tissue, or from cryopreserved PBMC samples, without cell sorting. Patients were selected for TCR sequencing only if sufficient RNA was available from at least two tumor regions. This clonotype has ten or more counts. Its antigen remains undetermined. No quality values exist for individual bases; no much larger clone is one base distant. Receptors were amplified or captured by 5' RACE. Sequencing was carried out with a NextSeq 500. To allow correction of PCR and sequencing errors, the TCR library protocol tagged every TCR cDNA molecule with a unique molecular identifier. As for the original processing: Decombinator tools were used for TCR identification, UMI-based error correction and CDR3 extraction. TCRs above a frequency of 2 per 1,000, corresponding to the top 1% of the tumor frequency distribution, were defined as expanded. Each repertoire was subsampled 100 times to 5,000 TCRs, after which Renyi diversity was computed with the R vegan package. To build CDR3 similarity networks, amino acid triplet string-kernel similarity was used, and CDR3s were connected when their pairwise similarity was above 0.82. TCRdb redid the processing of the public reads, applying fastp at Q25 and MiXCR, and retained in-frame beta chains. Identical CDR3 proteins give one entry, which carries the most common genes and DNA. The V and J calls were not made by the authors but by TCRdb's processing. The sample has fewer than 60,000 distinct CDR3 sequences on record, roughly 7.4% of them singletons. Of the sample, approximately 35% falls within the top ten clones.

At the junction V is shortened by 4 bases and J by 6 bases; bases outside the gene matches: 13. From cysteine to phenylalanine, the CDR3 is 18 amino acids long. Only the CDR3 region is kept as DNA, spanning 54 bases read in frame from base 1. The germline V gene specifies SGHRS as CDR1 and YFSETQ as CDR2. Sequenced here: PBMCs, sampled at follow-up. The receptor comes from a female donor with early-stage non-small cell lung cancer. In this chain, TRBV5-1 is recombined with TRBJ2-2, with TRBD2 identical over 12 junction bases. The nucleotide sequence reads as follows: TGCGCCAGCAGCACCCCTAGCGGGGGGGTCATCGGGCCCGGGGAGCTGTTTTTT. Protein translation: CASSTPSGGVIGPGELFF.